What follows are 5 T cell receptor beta chains derived from one specimen sequenced in a study of T-cell memory formation after mild COVID-19 (dated by TCRdb to the early 2020s). Library generation was performed with 5' RACE. The sequencing machine was an Illumina NovaSeq 6000. TCRdb trimmed the raw reads at Q25, called clones with MiXCR and kept productive beta chains. Here each entry gathers all rows of one CDR3 protein and keeps the most common genes and DNA. The sample data list 550,000 to 700,000 distinct CDR3 sequences, and 15% to 20% of these were observed just once. Approximately 12% of the sample is held by the ten biggest clonotypes. Sequenced input: PBMCs or a T cell subset sorted from them (not recorded which). All receptors derive from an adult woman who had mild COVID-19 (a few samples of this study predate the infection). The sample titles of this study are shuffled in the database, so cell type and time point are left out; the donor was told from shared clones.

This sequence joins TRBV14 and TRBJ2-7, with 7 bases that match TRBD1. Germline CDR1 is SGHDN and CDR2 is FVKESK. The CDR3 totals 15 residues. V lost 1 base, J lost 4 bases, and 7 bases stayed unmatched. CDR3 in amino acids: CASSQAHRGPYEQYF. The CDR3 DNA reads TGTGCCAGCAGCCAAGCCCACAGGGGTCCTTACGAGCAGTACTTC.

The chain links TRBV6-6 to TRBJ2-1; D perhaps matches TRBD1 (5 bases). V lost 0 bases, J lost 3 bases, and 6 bases lay in between. This CDR3 contains 14 residues. Germline V CDR1 and CDR2: MNHNY, SVGAGI (reference sequence). The CDR3 sequence: CASSYSQGYNEQFF. In DNA, the CDR3 is TGTGCCAGCAGTTACTCCCAGGGCTACAATGAGCAGTTCTTC.

The gene calls are TRBV20-1 and TRBJ1-1; no clear D. Trimming cost V 0 bases and J 0 bases, with 11 bases left between them. Germline V CDR1 and CDR2: DFQATT, SNEGSKA (reference sequence). This CDR3 region has 15 residues. This CDR3 is CSARDQRRLNTEAFF. CDR3 bases: TGCAGTGCTAGAGATCAAAGGAGATTGAACACTGAAGCTTTCTTT.

The genes are TRBV12-3 or TRBV12-4 and TRBJ1-1; D unresolved. The V and J ends lost 7 bases and 4 bases respectively, with 10 bases between them. The CDR3 extends over 12 amino acids. CDR3 bases: TGTGCCAGCACCTCTGTATCCACTGAAGCTTTCTTT. Amino acids: CASTSVSTEAFF.

A single count supports this clonotype. This chain joins TRBV9 and TRBJ2-1; the match to TRBD2 covers 8 bases. The V gene's germline CDR1 is SGDLS and CDR2 YYNGEE. CDR3 length: 14 residues. V lost 4 bases, J lost 5 bases, and 5 bases stayed unmatched. CDR3 coding DNA: TGTGCCAGCAGCTCGCCGGGGGGGAACAATGAGCAGTTCTTC. Its protein is CASSSPGGNNEQFF.